The present T cell receptor beta chain was sequenced within a study of T cell changes during pregnancy in multiple sclerosis. The V end lost 5 bases, the J end lost 1 base, and 8 bases lay between the germline ends. The length of the CDR3 is 13 residues. From germline, CDR1 is MNHNS and CDR2 SASEGT. Clones were sequenced by immunoSEQ multiplex PCR, and TCRdb holds only the in-frame ones, with some missing. Here the sample spans under 75,000 clones, more than 85% being singletons. The sequencing used peripheral blood, collected in the third trimester of pregnancy. The chain uses TRBV6-1 and TRBJ1-1, with D perhaps matching TRBD1 (5 bases). The receptor's source is a female donor in good health, enrolled as a control in a pregnancy study. The CDR3: CASSSTGNTEAFF. In nucleotides, the CDR3 is TGTGCCAGCAGTTCCACAGGGAACACTGAAGCTTTCTTT.